The following is a T cell receptor beta chain sequence with its context. 13 Jbeta primers and 60 Vbeta primers were used for the PCR. TCRdb keeps only in-frame clones here, not all; method: immunoSEQ multiplex PCR. The sample table includes approximately 130,000 clones. The entry originates in a study of cytomegalovirus exposure and HLA in healthy donors. Losses at the gene ends were 0 bases for V and 4 bases for J; bases not matched to a gene: 4. Germline V gene sequence: CDR1 SGHAT, CDR2 FQNNGV. The CDR3 loop spans 16 amino acids. Input material: PBMCs. This TCR came from a woman aged 55-75 years in good health and CMV-seronegative. The chain couples TRBV11-2 to TRBJ2-1; 9 nucleotides match TRBD2. The CDR3 reads CASSLDVLAGYNEQFF. The CDR3 DNA reads as TGTGCCAGCAGCTTAGATGTACTAGCGGGTTACAATGAGCAGTTCTTC.